The entry that follows covers one T cell receptor beta chain sequence. Enrollees, 18 to 89 years old, lived in around 23 US areas. Clinical histories supplied by participants themselves formed the basis of cohort assignment. These data originate in a study of blood T cell repertoires in COVID-19. Study-wide background: T cells, B-cell-depleted T cells, or PBMCs supplied cDNA or gDNA.

V shed 4 bases, J shed 8 bases, and the junction held 14 bases outside the gene matches. CDR1 is SGHAT and CDR2 is FQNNGV in the germline V gene. The CDR3 is made up of 17 amino acids. Authors' data handling: Estimation of nucleated cell counts was performed using reference gene primer amplification. Measured with immunoSEQ multiplex PCR; TCRdb has only the in-frame clones, and not every one. That table is the source of V, J and clone size, and D and trimming were worked out from the DNA. The sample includes fewer than 200,000 clones, around 83% of them seen just once. The sequencing input was PBMCs or T cells enriched from blood (not recorded which). The clonotype originates from a man aged 50 to 60 who had recovered from COVID-19. This chain uses TRBV11-2 with TRBJ2-1; TRBD1 aligns across 10 bases. Here the CDR3 reads CASSWTGTGVRLDEQFF. The CDR3 DNA follows: TGTGCCAGCAGCTGGACCGGGACAGGGGTGAGATTAGATGAGCAGTTCTTC.